Sequencing of this T cell receptor (beta chain) was carried out in a study of T cells after yellow fever vaccination. At the level of the study: Preparing low-cell-number fractions relied on SMART-Seq v4 Ultra Low Input.

As regards this clonotype: Its antigen is currently unknown.

TCR cDNA, made by 5'RACE template switching, carried an added universal primer site and UMIs. TCRdb itself ran the 5' RACE reads through MiXCR, one entry per CDR3 protein. The sample lists hundreds of thousands of distinct CDR3 sequences, 18% occurring once. CDR3 length equals 17 residues. V lost 0 bases, J lost 4 bases, and 7 bases stayed unmatched. The germline gives CDR1 SGHRS, CDR2 YFSETQ. Notes on the study in general: Overlap between CD4 and CD8 compartments was detected for a small share of clonotypes. Post-booster reappearance was seen for most primary-vaccination clones (roughly 97% CD4, roughly 91% CD8).

The rearrangement uses TRBV5-1 and TRBJ2-2, with 9 bases fitting TRBD2. Sample: PBMCs, taken before the yellow fever booster vaccination. The TCR was taken from a man aged 18 to 29 who received the YFV17D yellow fever vaccine. In DNA form, the CDR3 reads TGCGCCAGCAGCTTGGCCCCGGCGGGGGGGCTCACCGGGGAGCTGTTTTTT. Protein: CASSLAPAGGLTGELFF. Full variable domain (rest looked up from reference TRBV5-1 and TRBJ2-2): KAGVTQTPRYLIKTRGQQVTLSCSPISGHRSVSWYQQTPGQGLQFLFEYFSETQRNKGNFPGRFSGRQFSNSRSEMNVSTLELGDSALYLCASSLAPAGGLTGELFFGEGSRLTVL.